Listed here are 4 T cell receptor beta chains from one sample, sequenced in a study of human T cells and chemical hapten exposure. Indicated time point: patch test 1, 2 weeks after DPC sensitization. Sample treatment: therapeutic diphenylcyclopropenone sensitization with weekly scalp DPC. Each CDR3 protein gets one entry after TCRdb re-called the RACE reads with MiXCR. Here the sample spans 74,000 or so distinct CDR3 sequences, roughly 12% being singletons. The sample in question was whole blood, obtained in connection with sensitization to the hapten diphenylcyclopropenone (DPC). The receptor source for this set is a woman aged 60-75 years with alopecia areata. Some clones in this sample may be carry-over from other donors' samples.

This clonotype was seen more than once but under ten times. CDR3 bases: TGTGCCAGCAGTCAAAAGGAGGGGTTTTATTCACCCCTCCACTTT. Its translation: CASSQKEGFYSPLHF. The V and J genes are TRBV14 and TRBJ1-6; perhaps TRBD1 as D (5 bases). CDR1 and CDR2 (germline): SGHDN, FVKESK. The CDR3 runs to 15 residues. The V end was cut by 6 bases, the J end by 8 bases, with 17 bases between.

The table lists this clonotype with many counts. The rearrangement links TRBV7-2 to TRBJ1-5, with a weak D call TRBD1 (5 bases). The CDR3 length is 15 residues. V was cut by 5 bases and J by 4 bases, with 15 bases left in between. The germline gives CDR1 SGHTA, CDR2 FQGNSA. The CDR3 coding sequence is TGTGCCAGCAGCGGGGCCCGGGGTGGAAATCAGCCCCAGCATTTT. It is translated as CASSGARGGNQPQHF.

CDR3 coding DNA: TGTGCCAGCAGCCTCCGGGGTATGGCCATATATTTT. Its translation is CASSLRGMAIYF. The rearrangement joins TRBV11-2 to TRBJ1-3; D remains ambiguous. The CDR3 consists of 12 residues. Germline CDR1 is SGHAT and CDR2 is FQNNGV. V lost 5 bases to trimming and J lost 11 bases, with 13 bases between them.

The chain employs TRBV21-1 and TRBJ2-1. TRBV21-1 is a listed pseudogene. The CDR3 consists of 15 residues. The CDR3: CASSNTLSSYNEQFF. DNA of the CDR3: TGTGCCAGCAGCAATACCTTGAGCTCCTACAATGAGCAGTTCTTC.